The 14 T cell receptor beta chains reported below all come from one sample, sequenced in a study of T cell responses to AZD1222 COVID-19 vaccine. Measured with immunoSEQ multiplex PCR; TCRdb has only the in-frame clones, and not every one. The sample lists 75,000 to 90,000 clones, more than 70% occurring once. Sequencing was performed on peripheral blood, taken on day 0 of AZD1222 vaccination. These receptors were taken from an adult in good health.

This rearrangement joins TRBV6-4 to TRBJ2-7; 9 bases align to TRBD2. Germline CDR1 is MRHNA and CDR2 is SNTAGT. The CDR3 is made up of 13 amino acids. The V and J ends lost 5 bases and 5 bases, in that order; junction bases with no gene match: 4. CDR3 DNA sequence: TGTGCCAGCAGTCGGCGGGAGGGCGACGAGCAGTACTTC. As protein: CASSRREGDEQYF.

The CDR3 DNA reads TGTGCCAGTAGTATAGATCTCGAGGGATCGAACACCGGGGAGCTGTTTTTT. This encodes CASSIDLEGSNTGELFF. The genes are TRBV19 and TRBJ2-2, with D perhaps TRBD2 (5 bases). The germline gives CDR1 LNHDA, CDR2 SQIVND (reference sequence). This CDR3 is 17 amino acids long. Trimming cost V 0 bases and J 0 bases, with 11 bases left between them.

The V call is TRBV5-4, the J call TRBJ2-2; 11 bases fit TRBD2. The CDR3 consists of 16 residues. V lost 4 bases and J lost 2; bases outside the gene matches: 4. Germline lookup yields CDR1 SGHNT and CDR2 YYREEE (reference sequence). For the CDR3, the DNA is TGTGCCAGCAGCGCGGGACTAGCGGTCAACACCGGGGAGCTGTTTTTT. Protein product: CASSAGLAVNTGELFF.

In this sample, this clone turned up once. The CDR3 spells CASSQPGAGKNIQYF. The CDR3 DNA reads TGTGCCAGCAGCCAGCCCGGGGCGGGTAAAAACATTCAGTACTTC. This chain links TRBV14 with TRBJ2-4; D possibly matches TRBD1 or TRBD2 (5 bases each). The CDR3 loop spans 15 amino acids. V gave up 3 bases and J gave up 4 bases, with 13 bases separating them. The germline gives CDR1 SGHDN, CDR2 FVKESK.

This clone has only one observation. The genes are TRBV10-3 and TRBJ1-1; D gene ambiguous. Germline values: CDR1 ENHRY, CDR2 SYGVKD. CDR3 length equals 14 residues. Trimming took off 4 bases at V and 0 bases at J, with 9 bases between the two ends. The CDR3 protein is CAISGTDMNTEAFF. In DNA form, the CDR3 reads TGTGCCATCAGTGGGACCGATATGAACACTGAAGCTTTCTTT.

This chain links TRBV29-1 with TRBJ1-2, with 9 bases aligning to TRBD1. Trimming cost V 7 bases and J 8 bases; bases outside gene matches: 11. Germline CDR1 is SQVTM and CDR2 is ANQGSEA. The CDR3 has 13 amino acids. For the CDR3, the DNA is TGCAGCGGGGGACAGGGTTCGGTTGGGGGCTACACCTTC. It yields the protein CSGGQGSVGGYTF.

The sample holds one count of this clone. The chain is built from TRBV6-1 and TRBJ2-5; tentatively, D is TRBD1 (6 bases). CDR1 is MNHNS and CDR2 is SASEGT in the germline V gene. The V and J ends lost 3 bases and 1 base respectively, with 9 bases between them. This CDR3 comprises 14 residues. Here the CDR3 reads CASSERGSQETQYF. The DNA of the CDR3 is TGTGCCAGCAGTGAGAGGGGGAGCCAAGAGACCCAGTACTTC.

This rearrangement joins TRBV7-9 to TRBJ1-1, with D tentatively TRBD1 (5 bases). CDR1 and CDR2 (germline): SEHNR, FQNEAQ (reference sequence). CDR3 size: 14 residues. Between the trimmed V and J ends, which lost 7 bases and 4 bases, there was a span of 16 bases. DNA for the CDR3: TGTGCCAGCACCTGGACCGGGGGAGGCACTGAAGCTTTCTTT. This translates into CASTWTGGGTEAFF.

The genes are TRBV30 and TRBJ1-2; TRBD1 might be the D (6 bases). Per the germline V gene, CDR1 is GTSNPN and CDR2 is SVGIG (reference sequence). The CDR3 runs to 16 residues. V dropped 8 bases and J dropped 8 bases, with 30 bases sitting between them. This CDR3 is CAGEVAGTSIGMGYTF. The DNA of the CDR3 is TGTGCCGGCGAGGTCGCCGGGACATCTATCGGGATGGGCTACACCTTC.

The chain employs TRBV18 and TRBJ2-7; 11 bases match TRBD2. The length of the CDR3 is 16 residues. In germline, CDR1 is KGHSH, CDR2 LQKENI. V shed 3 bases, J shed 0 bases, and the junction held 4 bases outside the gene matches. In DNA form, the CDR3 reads TGTGCCAGCTCACCCTTTACTAGCGGGGGCTCCTACGAGCAGTACTTC. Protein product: CASSPFTSGGSYEQYF.

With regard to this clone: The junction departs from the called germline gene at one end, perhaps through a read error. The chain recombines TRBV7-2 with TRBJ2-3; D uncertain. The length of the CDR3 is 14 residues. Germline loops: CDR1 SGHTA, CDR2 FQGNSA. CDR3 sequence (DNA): TGTGCCAGGAGCTTTGGGGTACTGGGGGATACGCAGTATTTT. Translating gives CARSFGVLGDTQYF.

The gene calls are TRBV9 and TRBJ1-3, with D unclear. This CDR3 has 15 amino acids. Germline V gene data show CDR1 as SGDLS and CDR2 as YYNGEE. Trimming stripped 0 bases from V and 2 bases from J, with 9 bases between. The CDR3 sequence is CASSVGLEAGNTIYF. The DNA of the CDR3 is TGTGCCAGCAGCGTAGGATTGGAGGCTGGAAACACCATATATTTT.

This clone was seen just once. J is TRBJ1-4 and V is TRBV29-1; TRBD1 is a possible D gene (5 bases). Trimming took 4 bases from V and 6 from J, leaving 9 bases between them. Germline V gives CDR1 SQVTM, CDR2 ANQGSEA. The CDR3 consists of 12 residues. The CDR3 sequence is CSVAEGDEKLFF. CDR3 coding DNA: TGCAGCGTTGCAGAAGGGGATGAAAAACTGTTTTTT.

The CDR3 loop reads CASSQSGWWSNQPQHF. The DNA of the CDR3 is TGTGCCAGCAGTCAGTCCGGGTGGTGGAGCAATCAGCCCCAGCATTTT. The chain is built from TRBV27 and TRBJ1-5; D not certain. This CDR3 region has 16 residues. Germline assignment: CDR1 MNHEY and CDR2 SMNVEV (reference sequence). Trimming took 5 bases from V and 1 from J, leaving 15 bases between them.